The 15 T cell receptor beta chains below all came from one sample that was sequenced in a study of OX40 agonist ivuxolimab in advanced cancers. Library preparation employed the immunoSEQ multiplex PCR assay. The table was pulled from immuneACCESS by TCRdb, which kept in-frame rearrangements only. Such tables lose some clones; where checked, under half of the loss comes from unresolved V genes, and the rest has no known cause. The sample contains about 73,000 clones, 80% to 90% of them found a single time. Of the sample, around 0.75% is held by the ten largest clones. Here the sequenced sample was CD4+ or CD8+ T cells sorted from blood, taken in a trial of the OX40 agonist ivuxolimab. All receptors come from an adult with an advanced solid tumor such as melanoma, head and neck, liver or kidney cancer.

The genes are TRBV7-2 and TRBJ2-7; 9 nucleotides match TRBD1. There are 13 residues in the CDR3. The V and J ends lost 8 bases and 5 bases, in that order; junction bases with no gene match: 7. Germline lookup yields CDR1 SGHTA and CDR2 FQGNSA. The CDR3 region is CASGSTGGHEQYF. The DNA for the CDR3 is TGTGCCAGCGGAAGTACAGGGGGCCACGAGCAGTACTTC.

The chain couples TRBV18 to TRBJ1-4; TRBD1 is a possible D gene (5 bases). Between the trimmed V and J ends, which lost 4 bases and 3 bases, there was a span of 12 bases. Germline CDR1 is KGHSH and CDR2 is LQKENI. This CDR3 has 15 residues. The CDR3 spells CASSQGPGPNEKLFF. CDR3 bases: TGTGCCAGCTCACAGGGCCCAGGGCCTAATGAAAAACTGTTTTTT.

This sequence joins TRBV10-3 and TRBJ2-7; D gene ambiguous. Trimming took off 4 bases at V and 3 bases at J, with 7 bases between the two ends. The CDR3 totals 12 residues. CDR1 ENHRY and CDR2 SYGVKD come from the germline V gene. CDR3 in amino acids: CAISGVSYEQYF. CDR3 in DNA: TGTGCCATCAGTGGGGTGAGCTACGAGCAGTACTTC.

CDR3 loop: CASSAGTVSYNEQFF. The CDR3 bases are TGTGCCAGCAGCGCGGGGACAGTTTCCTACAATGAGCAGTTCTTC. The V gene is TRBV7-2, the J gene TRBJ2-1; a possible D gene is TRBD1 (7 bases). Germline V gene lookup returns CDR1 SGHTA and CDR2 FQGNSA. The V and J ends lost 5 bases and 1 base respectively, with 12 bases between them. This CDR3 comprises 15 residues. The entire variable domain, with the rest obtained from reference TRBV7-2 and TRBJ2-1, is as follows: GAGVSQSPSNKVTEKGKDVELRCDPISGHTALYWYRQSLGQGLEFLIYFQGNSAPDKSGLPSDRFSAERTGGSVSTLTIQRTQQEDSAVYLCASSAGTVSYNEQFFGPGTRLTVL.

The chain combines TRBV2 with TRBJ1-5, with D possibly matching TRBD1 (5 bases). The germline V gene has CDR1 SNHLY and CDR2 FYNNEI. V dropped 6 bases and J dropped 4 bases, with 16 bases sitting between them. The CDR3 totals 15 residues. CDR3 residues: CASRLRDGKNQPQHF. CDR3 coding DNA: TGTGCCAGCAGGCTCAGGGACGGGAAAAATCAGCCCCAGCATTTT.

The chain is built from TRBV7-2 and TRBJ1-2; the D is unclear. CDR3 length: 16 amino acids. CDR1 and CDR2 (germline): SGHTA, FQGNSA. V gave up 1 base and J gave up 7 bases, with 19 bases separating them. The CDR3 coding sequence is TGTGCCAGCAGCTTAGGTGGGTGGCTCACCCCCGCTGGCTACACCTTC. Translated, it gives CASSLGGWLTPAGYTF.

This sequence joins TRBV19 and TRBJ2-2, with a possible D match to TRBD1 (5 bases). CDR1 LNHDA and CDR2 SQIVND come from the germline V gene (reference sequence). This CDR3 contains 16 residues. V was cut by 6 bases and J by 3 bases, with 17 bases left in between. This CDR3 reads CASRTNRRSDTGELFF. The CDR3 DNA is TGTGCCAGTAGGACGAACAGGCGCTCGGACACCGGGGAGCTGTTTTTT.

This rearrangement joins TRBV19 to TRBJ1-6, with 7 bases fitting TRBD1. Looked up from germline, CDR1 is LNHDA and CDR2 is SQIVND (reference sequence). There are 15 residues in the CDR3. After removal of 1 base from V and 7 bases from J, the junction contained 4 bases not matched to a gene. CDR3 nucleotides: TGTGCCAGTAGTATAGCCCCAGGGGGGAATTCACCCCTCCACTTT. As protein: CASSIAPGGNSPLHF.

The chain uses TRBV9 and TRBJ2-7; 7 nucleotides agree with TRBD1. V shed 3 bases, J shed 5 bases, and the junction held 11 bases outside the gene matches. This CDR3 contains 15 residues. CDR1 is SGDLS, CDR2 YYNGEE, per germline. CDR3 nucleotide sequence: TGTGCCAGCAGCGCAACGTCGGGACAGTTCGACGAGCAGTACTTC. The encoded protein is CASSATSGQFDEQYF.

The chain employs TRBV19 and TRBJ2-3, with D perhaps matching TRBD2 (5 bases). Trimming removed 5 bases from V and 1 base from J, with 10 bases in between. Germline CDR1 reads LNHDA; CDR2 reads SQIVND (reference sequence). The CDR3 runs 14 residues. CDR3 sequence (DNA): TGTGCCAGTAGTCGAGACTACCGCACAGATACGCAGTATTTT. Its translation: CASSRDYRTDTQYF.

The chain links TRBV6-5 to TRBJ1-5; no clear D gene. CDR1 and CDR2 (germline): MNHEY, SVGAGI. Trimming left V 7 bases short and J 2 bases short, with 15 bases between. The CDR3 runs to 15 residues. CDR3 amino acids: CASTTVRSGNQPQHF. In nucleotides, the CDR3 is TGTGCCAGCACCACCGTCCGGAGCGGCAATCAGCCCCAGCATTTT.

The DNA of the CDR3 is TGTGCCAGCAGCTTGAAGGATTCCTACGAGCAGTACTTC. Protein sequence: CASSLKDSYEQYF. The chain recombines TRBV5-4 with TRBJ2-7; D is unclear. V was clipped by 1 base and J by 1 base, with 6 bases between them. The CDR3 spans 13 residues. CDR1 SGHNT and CDR2 YYREEE come from the germline V gene (reference sequence).

The chain links TRBV19 to TRBJ2-1; TRBD1 agrees at 8 bases. CDR1 and CDR2 from the germline V gene are LNHDA and SQIVND (reference sequence). V trimming: 5 bases; J trimming: 7 bases; junction bases outside the gene matches: 1. The CDR3 is 12 residues long. The CDR3 is CASSRTGNEQFF. The CDR3 DNA reads TGTGCCAGTAGTCGGACAGGGAATGAGCAGTTCTTC.

The genes are TRBV19 and TRBJ1-4; 7 nucleotides align to TRBD1. Trimming took 3 bases from V and 0 from J; bases not matched to a gene: 4. The CDR3 has 16 amino acids. The V gene's germline CDR1 is LNHDA and CDR2 SQIVND (reference sequence). CDR3 in amino acids: CASSIRGAATNEKLFF. CDR3 bases: TGTGCCAGTAGTATCAGGGGGGCTGCAACTAATGAAAAACTGTTTTTT.

This clone was observed a few times. This rearrangement joins TRBV7-2 to TRBJ1-5; D is unresolved. The CDR3 consists of 15 residues. Germline V gene data show CDR1 as SGHTA and CDR2 as FQGNSA. Trimming left V 4 bases short and J 2 bases short, with 12 bases between. The CDR3 protein is CASSWAEGGNQPQHF. In DNA form, the CDR3 reads TGTGCCAGCAGCTGGGCGGAGGGCGGCAATCAGCCCCAGCATTTT.